Listed below are T cell receptor beta chains from one sample, sequenced in a study of T-cell reconstitution after alpha-beta-depleted transplantation in children. One entry per CDR3 protein results from TCRdb running MiXCR on the PCR reads. Among around 360,000 distinct CDR3 sequences listed, about a tenth were seen once. Source: PBMCs from the stem cell graft donor, taken from the stem cell graft. The origin of the receptors is a human donor who donated a stem cell graft to a child with acute lymphoblastic leukemia. Both conserved end residues are part of each CDR3. Each record gives: D gene, J gene, clone size, V gene, CDR3 DNA, CDR3 protein. The D gene is left open where the match is weak. Not every row has a clone size; where given, it reads once, few, many or a size class.

D gene: TRBD2; J gene: TRBJ2-1; clone size: many; V gene: TRBV7-3; CDR3 DNA: TGTGCCAGCAGCTTATTCGCGGGAGGGCGCAATGAGCAGTTCTTC; CDR3 protein: CASSLFAGGRNEQFF
D gene: NA; J gene: TRBJ2-7; clone size: many; V gene: TRBV6-1; CDR3 DNA: TGTGCCAGCAGTGAGAGATCCTACGAGCAGTACTTC; CDR3 protein: CASSERSYEQYF
D gene: TRBD1; J gene: TRBJ1-2; clone size: few; V gene: TRBV27; CDR3 DNA: TGTGCCAGCAGTTTATCTCCGTGGATAGGGGGCGGAGATGGCTACACCTTC; CDR3 protein: CASSLSPWIGGGDGYTF
D gene: NA; J gene: TRBJ2-2; clone size: few; V gene: TRBV7-9; CDR3 DNA: TGTGCCAGCAGCTCCGGGACGGATAACACCGGGGAGCTGTTTTTT; CDR3 protein: CASSSGTDNTGELFF
D gene: TRBD1; J gene: TRBJ2-7; clone size: many; V gene: TRBV12-3/TRBV12-4; CDR3 DNA: TGTGCCAGCAGTTCCGAACACAGGGGGCAGGCGGAGCAGTACTTC; CDR3 protein: CASSSEHRGQAEQYF
D gene: TRBD2; J gene: TRBJ2-3; clone size: NA; V gene: TRBV5-1; CDR3 DNA: TGCGCCAGCGCACCGGGACTAATTGGTGATACGCAGTATTTT; CDR3 protein: CASAPGLIGDTQYF
D gene: NA; J gene: TRBJ2-3; clone size: NA; V gene: TRBV7-2; CDR3 DNA: TGTGCCAGCAGTGCCCTTCCCACAGATACGCAGTATTTT; CDR3 protein: CASSALPTDTQYF
D gene: TRBD1; J gene: TRBJ1-2; clone size: NA; V gene: TRBV20-1; CDR3 DNA: TGCAGTTCTTTTCCCGGGACAGGGTATTATGGCTACACCTTC; CDR3 protein: CSSFPGTGYYGYTF
D gene: TRBD1; J gene: TRBJ1-2; clone size: NA; V gene: TRBV7-9; CDR3 DNA: TGTGCCAGCAGCGAGAATTCCGGACAGGGGGATGGCTACACCTTC; CDR3 protein: CASSENSGQGDGYTF
D gene: TRBD1; J gene: TRBJ1-5; clone size: NA; V gene: TRBV20-1; CDR3 DNA: TGCAGTGCTAGAGATGCCCAGGGGGCGCGTACGAATCAGCCCCAGCATTTT; CDR3 protein: CSARDAQGARTNQPQHF
D gene: TRBD2; J gene: TRBJ2-1; clone size: NA; V gene: TRBV4-3; CDR3 DNA: TGCGCCAGCAGCCAAGAGTTATGGCTAGCGGGAGTCAATGAGCAGTTCTTC; CDR3 protein: CASSQELWLAGVNEQFF
D gene: NA; J gene: TRBJ2-3; clone size: many; V gene: TRBV5-1; CDR3 DNA: TGCGCCAGCAGTCAACCAGCGACAGATACGCAGTATTTT; CDR3 protein: CASSQPATDTQYF
D gene: NA; J gene: TRBJ2-7; clone size: many; V gene: TRBV5-6; CDR3 DNA: TGTGCCAGCAGCGGGGTGGGGCCTACGGTGAAGTACTTC; CDR3 protein: CASSGVGPTVKYF
D gene: TRBD2; J gene: TRBJ2-1; clone size: few; V gene: TRBV30; CDR3 DNA: TGTGCCTGGAGTGGCAGACAAACGGGGACTAGCGGGAGTTCTATCCCCTACAATGAGCAGTTCTTC; CDR3 protein: CAWSGRQTGTSGSSIPYNEQFF
D gene: TRBD2; J gene: TRBJ2-5; clone size: few; V gene: TRBV12-3/TRBV12-4; CDR3 DNA: TGTGCCAGCAGTTTGAGGGCGGGAGTGGGAGAGACCCAGTACTTC; CDR3 protein: CASSLRAGVGETQYF
D gene: NA; J gene: TRBJ1-2; clone size: NA; V gene: TRBV2; CDR3 DNA: TGTGCCAGCAGGGGGGGAGTGGGGGTGGCCTATGGCTACACCTTC; CDR3 protein: CASRGGVGVAYGYTF
D gene: TRBD2; J gene: TRBJ2-7; clone size: few; V gene: TRBV4-1; CDR3 DNA: TGCGCCAGCAGCCAAGATGGGCGCCTAGCGGGGACCTACGAGCAGTACTTC; CDR3 protein: CASSQDGRLAGTYEQYF
D gene: NA; J gene: TRBJ2-2; clone size: NA; V gene: TRBV21-1; CDR3 DNA: TGTGCCAGCAGCAAAGTCCCCCGACAGGTTAACACCGGGGAGCTGTTTTTT; CDR3 protein: CASSKVPRQVNTGELFF
D gene: TRBD2; J gene: TRBJ2-5; clone size: few; V gene: TRBV4-2; CDR3 DNA: TGTGCCAGCAGCCAAGATAGTCTCCTAGCGGGGCCCCAAGAGACCCAGTACTTC; CDR3 protein: CASSQDSLLAGPQETQYF
D gene: TRBD2; J gene: TRBJ2-1; clone size: few; V gene: TRBV20-1; CDR3 DNA: TGCAGTGCTAGCTCTACTAGCGGCTCCTACAATGAGCAGTTCTTC; CDR3 protein: CSASSTSGSYNEQFF
D gene: NA; J gene: TRBJ2-5; clone size: once; V gene: TRBV9; CDR3 DNA: TGTGCCAGCAGCGTAGAAGGCAGGGCGGCCGAGACCCAGTACTTC; CDR3 protein: CASSVEGRAAETQYF
D gene: TRBD1; J gene: TRBJ2-7; clone size: few; V gene: TRBV4-1; CDR3 DNA: TGCGCCAGCAGTCACTCCGGGACAGGGGGCTACGAGCAGTACTTC; CDR3 protein: CASSHSGTGGYEQYF
D gene: NA; J gene: TRBJ2-7; clone size: many; V gene: TRBV27; CDR3 DNA: TGTGCCAGCAGTTTATGGGCCGACTCCTACGAGCAGTACTTC; CDR3 protein: CASSLWADSYEQYF
D gene: NA; J gene: TRBJ2-3; clone size: few; V gene: TRBV28; CDR3 DNA: TGTGCCAGCAGTCTCCCCAGCCCCGCGGGACATACGCAGTATTTT; CDR3 protein: CASSLPSPAGHTQYF
D gene: TRBD2; J gene: TRBJ2-1; clone size: many; V gene: TRBV27; CDR3 DNA: TGTGCCAGCAGTCCTCCAGCTAGCGGGAGCTACAATGAGCAGTTCTTC; CDR3 protein: CASSPPASGSYNEQFF
D gene: TRBD2; J gene: TRBJ2-5; clone size: few; V gene: TRBV28; CDR3 DNA: TGTGCCAGCAGCCGTCTAGCGGCTCGACAAGAGACCCAGTACTTC; CDR3 protein: CASSRLAARQETQYF
D gene: TRBD2; J gene: TRBJ2-3; clone size: NA; V gene: TRBV28; CDR3 DNA: TGTGCCAGCAGTTTAATTCCCGGGAGGATTGATACGCAGTATTTT; CDR3 protein: CASSLIPGRIDTQYF
D gene: NA; J gene: TRBJ1-4; clone size: NA; V gene: TRBV4-1; CDR3 DNA: TGCGCCAGCAGCCAAGATAGAGGCAGCCCTAATGAAAAACTGTTTTTT; CDR3 protein: CASSQDRGSPNEKLFF
D gene: NA; J gene: TRBJ1-5; clone size: many; V gene: TRBV7-8; CDR3 DNA: TGTGCCAGCAGCTTAGGTCGGACCGATCAGCCCCAGCATTTT; CDR3 protein: CASSLGRTDQPQHF
D gene: NA; J gene: TRBJ2-2; clone size: NA; V gene: TRBV7-8; CDR3 DNA: TGTGCCAGCAGCTTACGGCCGGGGAACACCGGGGAGCTGTTTTTT; CDR3 protein: CASSLRPGNTGELFF
D gene: NA; J gene: TRBJ2-7; clone size: NA; V gene: TRBV5-1; CDR3 DNA: TGCGCCAGCAGCTTGGAACAGGTCCACGAGCAGTACTTC; CDR3 protein: CASSLEQVHEQYF
D gene: TRBD1; J gene: TRBJ2-5; clone size: many; V gene: TRBV9; CDR3 DNA: TGTGCCAGCAGCCCCAGGCTGGGACAGGGGGCCGAGACCCAGTACTTC; CDR3 protein: CASSPRLGQGAETQYF
D gene: TRBD1; J gene: TRBJ2-3; clone size: NA; V gene: TRBV30; CDR3 DNA: TGTGCCTCGACAGGGTCGGGGGATACGCAGTATTTT; CDR3 protein: CASTGSGDTQYF
D gene: TRBD1; J gene: TRBJ2-7; clone size: NA; V gene: TRBV7-9; CDR3 DNA: TGTGCCAGCAGCTCACAGGGGTCTCAGAACGAGCAGTACTTC; CDR3 protein: CASSSQGSQNEQYF
D gene: NA; J gene: TRBJ2-7; clone size: many; V gene: TRBV5-6; CDR3 DNA: TGTGCCAGCAGCACACGGACAGTGTACGAGCAGTACTTC; CDR3 protein: CASSTRTVYEQYF
D gene: NA; J gene: TRBJ2-7; clone size: few; V gene: TRBV20-1; CDR3 DNA: TGCAGTGCTAGCGTAACTAGACCGGCATCCTACGAGCAGTACTTC; CDR3 protein: CSASVTRPASYEQYF
D gene: TRBD1; J gene: TRBJ2-7; clone size: many; V gene: TRBV6-2/TRBV6-3; CDR3 DNA: TGTGCCACCTCCCGGGACAGTTTGGACGAGCAGTACTTC; CDR3 protein: CATSRDSLDEQYF
D gene: TRBD1; J gene: TRBJ1-5; clone size: few; V gene: TRBV12-3/TRBV12-4; CDR3 DNA: TGTGCCAGCAGCCATGGACAGGGGACGAATCAGCCCCAGCATTTT; CDR3 protein: CASSHGQGTNQPQHF